Described below is a single TCR beta chain sequence and its context. The entry originates in a study of T cell responses to AZD1222 COVID-19 vaccine. In the study overall: Analyses pooled second doses at about 4 or about 12 weeks.

V was pared by 1 base and J by 0 bases, with 11 bases of the junction left unmatched. CDR1 and CDR2 from the germline V gene are LNHNV and YYDKDF (reference sequence). This CDR3 spans 19 amino acids. Profiled with immunoSEQ multiplex PCR; TCRdb holds only in-frame clones, not every one. Of 150,000 to 200,000 clones listed, 87% are singletons. This sequence joins TRBV15 and TRBJ2-3; 9 bases map to TRBD2. The sequencing used peripheral blood, collected on day 0 of AZD1222 vaccination. The receptor's source is an adult in good health. CDR3 bases: TGTGCCACCAGCAGAGGTTCGGTAGCGGGAGTCAGCAGCACAGATACGCAGTATTTT. It specifies CATSRGSVAGVSSTDTQYF.